What follows are 32 T cell receptor beta chains derived from one specimen sequenced in a study of T cell responses to AZD1222 COVID-19 vaccine. Assay used: immunoSEQ multiplex PCR; TCRdb lists only in-frame clones, some missing. The sample lists approximately 100,000 clones; 91% were seen once. The sequences come from peripheral blood, collected on day 0 of AZD1222 vaccination. These receptors were collected from an adult in good health.

This clone was counted once. This chain uses TRBV4-1 with TRBJ2-2, with 7 bases matching TRBD1. The trim removed 5 bases at V and 4 bases at J, leaving 10 bases unmatched. CDR1 is MGHRA, CDR2 YSYEKL, per germline. This CDR3 region has 16 residues. The CDR3 loop reads CASSWAPEGATGELFF. CDR3 nucleotides: TGCGCCAGCAGCTGGGCCCCCGAGGGGGCCACCGGGGAGCTGTTTTTT.

The rearrangement uses TRBV2 and TRBJ1-5, with D perhaps TRBD1 (5 bases). Trimming removed 7 bases from V and 2 bases from J, with 12 bases in between. The CDR3 extends over 14 amino acids. CDR1 is SNHLY, CDR2 FYNNEI, per germline. For the CDR3, the DNA is TGTGCCAGCACCCCAGACAGAGGCAATCAGCCCCAGCATTTT. It is translated as CASTPDRGNQPQHF.

In this sample, this clone turned up once. The chain employs TRBV6-5 and TRBJ1-5, with 8 bases matching TRBD1. CDR1 MNHEY and CDR2 SVGAGI come from the germline V gene. J lost 3 bases, V lost 6 bases, and 7 bases had no gene match. The CDR3 is 15 amino acids. The CDR3 is CASSYRGLDNQPQHF. In nucleotides, the CDR3 is TGTGCCAGCAGCTACAGGGGGTTAGACAATCAGCCCCAGCATTTT.

The table lists this clone with many counts. V gene TRBV5-5 combines with J gene TRBJ2-7; D is ambiguous. This CDR3 region has 14 residues. Germline V gives CDR1 SGHKS, CDR2 YYEKEE (reference sequence). Trimming stripped 2 bases from V and 6 bases from J, with 15 bases between. The CDR3 DNA sequence: TGTGCCAGCAGCTTCGGTACACACTCCATCGAGCAGTACTTC. The encoded protein is CASSFGTHSIEQYF.

J is TRBJ2-3 and V is TRBV6-5, with a weak D call TRBD1 (5 bases). Germline V CDR1 and CDR2: MNHEY, SVGAGI. V lost 6 bases and J 4 bases, leaving 17 bases between the germline ends. CDR3 length equals 15 residues. The DNA for the CDR3 is TGTGCCAGCAGCTCCGACCCAGGGCTCCCAGATACGCAGTATTTT. This translates into CASSSDPGLPDTQYF.

This clone was seen just once. This chain uses TRBV6-6 with TRBJ2-4; tentatively, D is TRBD1 (6 bases). Trimming pared 6 bases from V and 7 bases from J, leaving 13 bases between. From germline, CDR1 is MNHNY and CDR2 SVGAGI (reference sequence). The CDR3 loop spans 13 amino acids. The CDR3, as DNA: TGTGCCAGCAGATTGGACAGCACGAACATTCAGTACTTC. This translates into CASRLDSTNIQYF.

CDR3 DNA: TGTGCCAGCAGTTCAGGGACAGGGGTTCCCGGGGAGCTGTTTTTT. It codes for CASSSGTGVPGELFF. This sequence joins TRBV5-8 and TRBJ2-2; the match to TRBD1 covers 10 bases. The CDR3 loop spans 15 amino acids. With 5 bases clipped from V and 6 bases from J, the junction kept 7 bases outside the gene matches. The germline V gene has CDR1 SGHTS and CDR2 YDEGEE.

The CDR3: CASSHSGSPNNEQFF. CDR3 nucleotides: TGTGCCAGCAGTCATAGCGGGAGCCCTAACAATGAGCAGTTCTTC. V gene TRBV3-1 (or the pseudogene TRBV3-2) combines with J gene TRBJ2-1; TRBD2 matches at 9 bases. J gave up 5 bases and V 6 bases, and 8 bases lay outside the gene matches. This CDR3 region has 15 residues. Germline loops: CDR1 LGHDT, CDR2 YNNKEL (reference sequence).

The chain carries TRBV15 and TRBJ1-1, with D tentatively TRBD1 (5 bases). Germline V gene lookup returns CDR1 LNHNV and CDR2 YYDKDF (reference sequence). The CDR3 totals 13 residues. V lost 0 bases, J lost 11 bases, and 13 bases lay in between. For the CDR3, the DNA is TGTGCCACCAGCAGAGATCCGGGCAGGGTGGCTTTCTTT. This codes for CATSRDPGRVAFF.

The chain has TRBV9 and TRBJ1-2; no definite D call. CDR1 and CDR2 from the germline V gene are SGDLS and YYNGEE. V was pared by 7 bases and J by 4 bases, with 14 bases between. This CDR3 comprises 13 residues. Written as DNA, the CDR3 is TGTGCCAGCCTCAATGACGGAACCTATGGCTACACCTTC. Amino acid sequence: CASLNDGTYGYTF.

The rearrangement joins TRBV7-2 to TRBJ2-7, with D unclear. Trimming left V 1 base short and J 3 bases short, with 7 bases between. The CDR3 has 13 amino acids. Germline-derived CDR1 and CDR2 are SGHTA and FQGNSA. CDR3 nucleotide sequence: TGTGCCAGCAGCTTAGAGTCCAGCTACGAGCAGTACTTC. This translates into CASSLESSYEQYF.

The chain has TRBV4-2 and TRBJ1-3, with D maybe TRBD1 (6 bases). V lost 1 base and J 4 bases, leaving 17 bases between the germline ends. The CDR3 extends over 17 amino acids. The germline gives CDR1 LGHNA, CDR2 YNFKEQ. The CDR3: CASSQALSGAGGNTIYF. CDR3 nucleotide sequence: TGTGCCAGCAGCCAAGCCCTCTCAGGGGCGGGGGGAAACACCATATATTTT.

The chain recombines TRBV5-1 with TRBJ2-3, with 9 bases matching TRBD2. The germline CDR1 and CDR2 sequences are SGHRS and YFSETQ. The CDR3 runs to 17 residues. The V segment lost 0 bases and the J segment 4 bases; nucleotides outside the gene matches: 9. The CDR3 nucleotides read TGCGCCAGCAGCTTGGTGGCTAGCGGGATTTCGGCAGATACGCAGTATTTT. Translating it yields CASSLVASGISADTQYF.

This chain joins TRBV7-2 and TRBJ2-1, with 15 bases lining up with TRBD2. The CDR3 totals 18 residues. The V and J ends lost 5 bases and 2 bases, in that order; junction bases with no gene match: 7. CDR1 SGHTA and CDR2 FQGNSA come from the germline V gene. The CDR3 DNA reads as TGTGCCAGCAGCATCAGGACTAGCGGGGGGGCCACCTACAATGAGCAGTTCTTC. Residues: CASSIRTSGGATYNEQFF.

The chain couples TRBV25-1 to TRBJ2-1, with TRBD2 identical over 10 bases. Looked up from germline, CDR1 is MGHDK and CDR2 is SYGVNS. J gave up 7 bases and V 1 base, and 7 bases lay outside the gene matches. The CDR3 length is 16 residues. Here the CDR3 reads CASSESGTSEINEQFF. Written as DNA, the CDR3 is TGTGCCAGCAGTGAATCCGGGACTAGCGAAATAAATGAGCAGTTCTTC.

This chain links TRBV4-2 with TRBJ1-1; D call uncertain. Trimming shortened V by 1 base and J by 0 bases, and 6 bases separated the two germline ends. CDR3 size: 14 residues. Germline assignment: CDR1 LGHNA and CDR2 YNFKEQ. CDR3 DNA: TGTGCCAGCAGCCAAGCACAGCTGAACACTGAAGCTTTCTTT. Translating gives CASSQAQLNTEAFF.

The chain recombines TRBV7-2 with TRBJ2-1; the match to TRBD2 covers 8 bases. The V and J ends lost 1 base and 4 bases, in that order; junction bases with no gene match: 6. The CDR3 totals 16 residues. Germline V gives CDR1 SGHTA, CDR2 FQGNSA. The CDR3 region has the DNA TGTGCCAGCAGCTTAGGAGCGGGAGTAGGATACAATGAGCAGTTCTTC. Its translation: CASSLGAGVGYNEQFF.

The chain has TRBV7-2 and TRBJ2-1; D might be TRBD1 or TRBD2, each matching 6 bases. The CDR3 runs 15 residues. The V gene's germline CDR1 is SGHTA and CDR2 FQGNSA. Trimming stripped 5 bases from V and 3 bases from J, with 14 bases between. The CDR3 DNA reads as TGTGCCAGCAGCCCGGGGGCATCGGGCTACAATGAGCAGTTCTTC. Its protein is CASSPGASGYNEQFF.

The chain combines TRBV5-6 with TRBJ1-5; the D is unclear. Trimming cost V 0 bases and J 4 bases, with 14 bases left between them. The germline V gene has CDR1 SGHDT and CDR2 YYEEEE. The CDR3 consists of 16 residues. The CDR3 DNA sequence: TGTGCCAGCAGCTTGGCAGGCCAGCCGGGGAATCAGCCCCAGCATTTT. Its protein product is CASSLAGQPGNQPQHF.

The DNA of the CDR3 is TGCAGCGTTGAGGGCATGAACACTGAAGCTTTCTTT. It yields the protein CSVEGMNTEAFF. This chain uses TRBV29-1 with TRBJ1-1; D is unclear. The germline V and J ends were trimmed by 3 bases and 0 bases, with 5 bases remaining between them. This CDR3 contains 12 residues. Germline V gives CDR1 SQVTM, CDR2 ANQGSEA.

The chain uses TRBV7-9 and TRBJ1-4; 9 nucleotides line up with TRBD1. Looked up from germline, CDR1 is SEHNR and CDR2 is FQNEAQ (reference sequence). CDR3 length: 15 amino acids. With 2 bases clipped from V and 8 bases from J, the junction kept 6 bases outside the gene matches. The CDR3 nucleotides are TGTGCCAGCAGCTTAATCGGGACAGGGAGGGAAAAACTGTTTTTT. Its protein is CASSLIGTGREKLFF.

The V and J genes are TRBV6-6 and TRBJ1-5; possibly TRBD1 for D (6 bases). Germline loops: CDR1 MNHNY, CDR2 SVGAGI (reference sequence). V gave up 0 bases and J gave up 1 base, with 7 bases separating them. This CDR3 is built from 15 residues. CDR3 residues: CASSYSTGSNQPQHF. CDR3 sequence (DNA): TGTGCCAGCAGTTACTCGACAGGCAGCAATCAGCCCCAGCATTTT.

This sequence joins TRBV24-1 and TRBJ1-5; maybe TRBD1 (6 bases). The germline CDR1 and CDR2 sequences are KGHDR and SFDVKD. The V and J ends lost 4 bases and 2 bases respectively, with 11 bases between them. The CDR3 contains 15 residues. CDR3 sequence reads: CATSDGGGGNQPQHF. CDR3 coding DNA: TGTGCCACCAGTGACGGAGGGGGAGGCAATCAGCCCCAGCATTTT.

This clone was seen a single time. The chain has TRBV6-1 and TRBJ2-3; a weak D match, TRBD2 (6 bases). Trimming stripped 3 bases from V and 4 bases from J, with 8 bases between. Germline loops: CDR1 MNHNS, CDR2 SASEGT. There are 13 residues in the CDR3. The CDR3 reads CASSEGEADTQYF. In nucleotides, the CDR3 is TGTGCCAGCAGTGAGGGGGAGGCAGATACGCAGTATTTT.

In nucleotides, the CDR3 is TGTGCCTGGAGGACCTCCTACGAGCAGTACTTC. Protein product: CAWRTSYEQYF. The chain employs TRBV30 and TRBJ2-7; no clear D. Germline V lookup: CDR1 GTSNPN, CDR2 SVGIG (reference sequence). This CDR3 is 11 amino acids long. V was pared by 3 bases and J by 0 bases, with 3 bases between.

The V gene is TRBV11-2, the J gene TRBJ1-3; 7 bases map to TRBD1. The CDR3 is made up of 15 amino acids. The germline CDR1 and CDR2 sequences are SGHAT and FQNNGV. J lost 2 bases, V lost 4 bases, and 5 bases had no gene match. The CDR3 region has the DNA TGTGCCAGCAGCTCCGACAGGGCGGCTGGAAACACCATATATTTT. This encodes CASSSDRAAGNTIYF.

This rearrangement joins TRBV4-2 to TRBJ2-5; D ambiguous. Germline V lookup: CDR1 LGHNA, CDR2 YNFKEQ. V lost 0 bases and J 5 bases, leaving 4 bases between the germline ends. The CDR3 extends over 12 amino acids. The CDR3, as DNA: TGTGCCAGCAGCCAAGAGTCGGAGACCCAGTACTTC. This gives the protein CASSQESETQYF.

This chain connects TRBV2 to TRBJ1-6; 8 bases map to TRBD1. This CDR3 has 13 residues. The junction had 6 bases not matched to a gene; V was cut back by 10 bases and J by 7 bases. Looked up from germline, CDR1 is SNHLY and CDR2 is FYNNEI. CDR3 coding DNA: TGTGCCACGAAACAGGGGGTGAATTCACCCCTCCACTTT. This codes for CATKQGVNSPLHF.

The chain recombines TRBV9 with TRBJ2-3; 9 bases agree with TRBD2. Germline assignment: CDR1 SGDLS and CDR2 YYNGEE. This CDR3 contains 15 residues. V gave up 4 bases and J gave up 4 bases; unmatched junction bases: 7. CDR3 loop: CASSTPASGADTQYF. In DNA, the CDR3 is TGTGCCAGCAGCACCCCGGCTAGCGGGGCAGATACGCAGTATTTT.

J is TRBJ2-1 and V is TRBV11-2, with D possibly TRBD2 on 5 matching bases. This CDR3 is built from 15 residues. From germline, CDR1 is SGHAT and CDR2 FQNNGV. Deletions cut 4 bases from V and 2 bases from J, with 12 bases between. CDR3 bases: TGTGCCAGCAGCTCCCTCGGGGAGACCTACAATGAGCAGTTCTTC. Protein: CASSSLGETYNEQFF.

The sample holds one count of this clone. The CDR3 DNA reads as TGTGCCAGCAGCTCGTCTAGCGGGGGGCCCTGGGGTGAGCAGTTCTTC. It codes for CASSSSSGGPWGEQFF. The J gene is TRBJ2-1, the V gene TRBV11-2; TRBD2 aligns across 11 bases. Germline trimming cut 4 bases from V and 9 bases from J; bases unmatched to any gene: 11. The CDR3 sequence is 16 residues long. Per the germline V gene, CDR1 is SGHAT and CDR2 is FQNNGV.

V is TRBV5-1 and J is TRBJ1-2; possible D gene TRBD1, 6 bases. The ends were cut back, 4 bases at V and 1 base at J, with 8 bases in the middle. The CDR3 runs to 13 residues. The V gene's germline CDR1 is SGHRS and CDR2 YFSETQ. The CDR3 sequence: CASSTGSNYGYTF. Here the CDR3 DNA reads TGCGCCAGCAGCACAGGGAGTAACTATGGCTACACCTTC.